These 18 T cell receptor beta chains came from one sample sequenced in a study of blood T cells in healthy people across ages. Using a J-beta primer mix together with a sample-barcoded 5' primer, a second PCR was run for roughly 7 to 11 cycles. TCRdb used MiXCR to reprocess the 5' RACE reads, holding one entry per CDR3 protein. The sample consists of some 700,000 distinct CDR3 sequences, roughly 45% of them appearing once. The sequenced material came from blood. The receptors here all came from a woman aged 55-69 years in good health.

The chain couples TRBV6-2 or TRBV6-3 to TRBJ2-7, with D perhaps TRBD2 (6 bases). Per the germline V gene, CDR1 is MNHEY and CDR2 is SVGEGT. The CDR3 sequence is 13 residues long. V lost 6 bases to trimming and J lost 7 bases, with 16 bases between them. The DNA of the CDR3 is TGTGCCAGCAGAGGGGCGGGGTTTGAAGAGCAGTACTTC. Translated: CASRGAGFEEQYF.

The CDR3 loop reads CASSPEGGYEQYF. In DNA, the CDR3 is TGTGCCAGCAGCCCAGAAGGGGGGTACGAGCAGTACTTC. The gene calls are TRBV7-6 and TRBJ2-7; either TRBD1 or TRBD2 may supply D (6 bases each). The CDR3 runs to 13 residues. The V gene's germline CDR1 is SGHVS and CDR2 FNYEAQ. V was shortened by 5 bases and J by 4 bases, with 12 bases between the two germline ends.

CDR3 loop: CASSEIGGTGNTIYF. As DNA, the CDR3 is TGTGCCAGCAGTGAAATAGGAGGGACTGGAAACACCATATATTTT. The rearrangement uses TRBV6-1 and TRBJ1-3, with D uncertain. The V gene's germline CDR1 is MNHNS and CDR2 SASEGT. The CDR3 extends over 15 amino acids. The ends were cut back, 2 bases at V and 2 bases at J, with 10 bases in the middle.

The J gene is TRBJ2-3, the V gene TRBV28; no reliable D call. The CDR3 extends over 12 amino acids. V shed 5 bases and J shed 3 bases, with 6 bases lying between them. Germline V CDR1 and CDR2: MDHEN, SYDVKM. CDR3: CASSEFTDTQYF. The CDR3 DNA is TGTGCCAGCAGTGAATTTACAGATACGCAGTATTTT.

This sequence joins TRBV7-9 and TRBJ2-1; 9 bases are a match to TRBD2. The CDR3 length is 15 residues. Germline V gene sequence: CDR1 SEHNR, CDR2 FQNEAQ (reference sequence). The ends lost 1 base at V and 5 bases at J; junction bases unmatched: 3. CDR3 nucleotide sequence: TGTGCCAGCAGCTTAGGCGGGGGGGCCCACAATGAGCAGTTCTTC. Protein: CASSLGGGAHNEQFF.

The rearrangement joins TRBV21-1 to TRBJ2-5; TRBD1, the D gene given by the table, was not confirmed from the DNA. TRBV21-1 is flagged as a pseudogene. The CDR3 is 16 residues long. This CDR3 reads CASSLRDRAEGETQYF. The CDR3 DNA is TGTGCCAGCAGCCTCCGGGACAGGGCTGAAGGAGAGACCCAGTACTTC.

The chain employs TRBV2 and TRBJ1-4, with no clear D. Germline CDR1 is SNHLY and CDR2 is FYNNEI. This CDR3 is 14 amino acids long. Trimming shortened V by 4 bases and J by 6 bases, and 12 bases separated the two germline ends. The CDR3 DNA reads TGTGCCAGCAGTGGGAGCAGTGGCTATGAAAAACTGTTTTTT. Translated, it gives CASSGSSGYEKLFF.

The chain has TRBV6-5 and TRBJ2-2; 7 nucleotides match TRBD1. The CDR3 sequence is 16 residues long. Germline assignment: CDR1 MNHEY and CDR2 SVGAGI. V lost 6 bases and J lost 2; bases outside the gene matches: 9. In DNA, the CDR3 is TGTGCCAGCAGCACAACCGGGACAGTTAACACCGGGGAGCTGTTTTTT. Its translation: CASSTTGTVNTGELFF.

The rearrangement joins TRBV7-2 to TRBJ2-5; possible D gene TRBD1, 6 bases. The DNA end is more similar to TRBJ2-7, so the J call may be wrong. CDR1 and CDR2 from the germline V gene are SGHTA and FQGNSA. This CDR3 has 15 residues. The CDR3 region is CASSLGTAKAYEQYF. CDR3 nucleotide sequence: TGTGCCAGCAGCTTAGGGACAGCGAAAGCCTACGAGCAGTACTTC.

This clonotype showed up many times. The DNA of the CDR3 is TGTGCCAGCGGGCGACCCGGGGATGGTGAGCAGTTCTTC. Encoded protein: CASGRPGDGEQFF. The chain joins TRBV12-3 or TRBV12-4 to TRBJ2-1; maybe TRBD2 (5 bases). Trimming took 8 bases from V and 9 from J, leaving 17 bases between them. The CDR3 covers 13 residues.

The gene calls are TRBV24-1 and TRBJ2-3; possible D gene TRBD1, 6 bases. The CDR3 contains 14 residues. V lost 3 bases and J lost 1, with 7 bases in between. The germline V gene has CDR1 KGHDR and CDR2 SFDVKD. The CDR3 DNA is TGTGCCACCAGTGATGGGGGCGGCACAGATACGCAGTATTTT. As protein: CATSDGGGTDTQYF.

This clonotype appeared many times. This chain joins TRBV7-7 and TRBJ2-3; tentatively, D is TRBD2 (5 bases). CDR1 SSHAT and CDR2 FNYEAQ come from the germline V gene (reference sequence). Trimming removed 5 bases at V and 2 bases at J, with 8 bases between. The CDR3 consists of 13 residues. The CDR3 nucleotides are TGTGCCAGCAGCGGCGGGTCCACAGATACGCAGTATTTT. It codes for CASSGGSTDTQYF.

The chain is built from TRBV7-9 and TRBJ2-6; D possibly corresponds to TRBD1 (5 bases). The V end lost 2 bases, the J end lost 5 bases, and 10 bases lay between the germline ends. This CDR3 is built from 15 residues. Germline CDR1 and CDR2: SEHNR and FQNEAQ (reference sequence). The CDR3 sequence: CASSLSSGRANVLTF. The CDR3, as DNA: TGTGCCAGCAGCTTAAGTTCAGGGCGGGCCAACGTCCTGACTTTC.

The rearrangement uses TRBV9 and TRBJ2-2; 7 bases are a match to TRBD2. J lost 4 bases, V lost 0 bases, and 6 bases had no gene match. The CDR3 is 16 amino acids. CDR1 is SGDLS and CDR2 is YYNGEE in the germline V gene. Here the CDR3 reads CASSVAASGTTGELFF. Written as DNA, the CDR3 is TGTGCCAGCAGCGTAGCGGCTAGCGGAACCACCGGGGAGCTGTTTTTT.

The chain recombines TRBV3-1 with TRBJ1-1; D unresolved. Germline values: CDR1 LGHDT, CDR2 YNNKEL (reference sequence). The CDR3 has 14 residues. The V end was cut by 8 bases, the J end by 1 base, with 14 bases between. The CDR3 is CASGEPAANTEAFF. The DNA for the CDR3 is TGTGCCAGCGGGGAACCAGCCGCGAACACTGAAGCTTTCTTT.

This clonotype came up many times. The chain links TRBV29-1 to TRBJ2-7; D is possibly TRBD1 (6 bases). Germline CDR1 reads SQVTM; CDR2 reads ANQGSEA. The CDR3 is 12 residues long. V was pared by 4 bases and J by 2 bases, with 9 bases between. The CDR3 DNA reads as TGCAGCGTTGGACAGGTCGCCTACGAGCAGTACTTC. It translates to CSVGQVAYEQYF.

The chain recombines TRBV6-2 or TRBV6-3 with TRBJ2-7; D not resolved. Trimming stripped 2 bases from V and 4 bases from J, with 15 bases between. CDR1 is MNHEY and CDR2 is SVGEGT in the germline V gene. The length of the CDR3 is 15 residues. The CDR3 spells CASSYLADSSYEQYF. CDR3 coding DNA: TGTGCCAGCAGTTACCTTGCGGATAGCAGTTACGAGCAGTACTTC.

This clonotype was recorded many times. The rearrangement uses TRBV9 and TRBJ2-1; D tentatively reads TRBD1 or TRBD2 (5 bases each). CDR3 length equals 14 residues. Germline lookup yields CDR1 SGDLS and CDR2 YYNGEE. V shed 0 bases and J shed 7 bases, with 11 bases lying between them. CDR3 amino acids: CASSVGGNGNEQFF. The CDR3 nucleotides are TGTGCCAGCAGCGTAGGGGGGAATGGGAATGAGCAGTTCTTC.